The 14 T cell receptor beta chains in this list originate from one sample, sequenced in a study of technical replicates of blood from a few donors. This table comes from immunoSEQ multiplex PCR, and its TCRdb copy is limited to in-frame clones, with some not included. The sample holds about 83,000 clones, 92% seen once. Material for sequencing was T cells isolated from PBMCs. Every receptor here comes from a human donor in good health.

J is TRBJ2-7 and V is TRBV28; no clear D. This CDR3 contains 12 residues. Germline CDR1 is MDHEN and CDR2 is SYDVKM. V was pared by 4 bases and J by 9 bases, with 13 bases between. The CDR3 loop reads CASSSPGLAQYF. The CDR3 bases are TGTGCCAGCAGTTCCCCTGGCCTTGCGCAGTACTTC. The whole variable domain, remainder taken from reference TRBV28 and TRBJ2-7, is DVKVTQSSRYLVKRTGEKVFLECVQDMDHENMFWYRQDPGLGLRLIYFSYDVKMKEKGDIPEGYSVSREKKERFSLILESASTNQTSMYLCASSSPGLAQYFGPGTRLTVT.

This chain joins TRBV13 and TRBJ2-5, with 11 bases that match TRBD2. CDR1 is PRHDT, CDR2 FYEKMQ, per germline (reference sequence). The CDR3 extends over 16 amino acids. Trimming removed 5 bases from V and 5 bases from J; junction bases left unmatched: 10. The CDR3 DNA follows: TGTGCCAGCAGCCCGACTAGCGGGGAAGGGGGCGAGACCCAGTACTTC. Translated: CASSPTSGEGGETQYF.

The chain couples TRBV7-9 to TRBJ2-1, with TRBD2 as a possible D gene (5 bases). V lost 5 bases to trimming and J lost 6 bases, with 8 bases between them. Germline V gene sequence: CDR1 SEHNR, CDR2 FQNEAQ (reference sequence). The CDR3 sequence is 12 residues long. In DNA, the CDR3 is TGTGCCAGCAGCCTTAGCGCCAATGAGCAGTTCTTC. Translating it yields CASSLSANEQFF.

This rearrangement joins TRBV19 to TRBJ1-5; the D gene is possibly TRBD1 (6 bases). V dropped 2 bases and J dropped 4 bases, with 12 bases sitting between them. CDR3 length: 15 residues. CDR1 LNHDA and CDR2 SQIVND come from the germline V gene (reference sequence). Written as DNA, the CDR3 is TGTGCCAGTAGTATAACAGGGATAGGGAATCAGCCCCAGCATTTT. Its translation: CASSITGIGNQPQHF. The whole variable domain, remainder taken from reference TRBV19 and TRBJ1-5, is DGGITQSPKYLFRKEGQNVTLSCEQNLNHDAMYWYRQDPGQGLRLIYYSQIVNDFQKGDIAEGYSVSREKKESFPLTVTSAQKNPTAFYLCASSITGIGNQPQHFGDGTRLSIL.

This clone was seen once. J is TRBJ2-2 and V is TRBV11-2; D call uncertain. Germline V gene sequence: CDR1 SGHAT, CDR2 FQNNGV. Deletions cut 4 bases from V and 5 bases from J, with 11 bases between. The CDR3 loop spans 14 amino acids. Written as DNA, the CDR3 is TGTGCCAGCAGCTCCCCGGGTCGAACCGGGGAGCTGTTTTTT. Its protein is CASSSPGRTGELFF.

This clone has only one observation. This chain uses TRBV14 with TRBJ1-2; tentative D call: TRBD1 (6 bases). Germline loops: CDR1 SGHDN, CDR2 FVKESK. The CDR3 extends over 15 amino acids. V was cut by 0 bases and J by 2 bases, with 10 bases left in between. CDR3 region: CASSQDRTANYGYTF. The CDR3 DNA is TGTGCCAGCAGCCAAGACCGGACAGCGAACTATGGCTACACCTTC. Combining the CDR3 with reference TRBV14 and TRBJ1-2 gives the whole variable domain EAGVTQFPSHSVIEKGQTVTLRCDPISGHDNLYWYRRVMGKEIKFLLHFVKESKQDESGMPNNRFLAERTGGTYSTLKVQPAELEDSGVYFCASSQDRTANYGYTFGSGTRLTVV.

This chain connects TRBV9 to TRBJ2-2; unclear D gene. The CDR3 contains 15 residues. Trimming pared 0 bases from V and 1 base from J, leaving 7 bases between. Germline V gene data show CDR1 as SGDLS and CDR2 as YYNGEE. This chain's CDR3 is CASSVGLMNTGELFF. The DNA for the CDR3 is TGTGCCAGCAGCGTAGGGCTCATGAACACCGGGGAGCTGTTTTTT.

The CDR3 nucleotides read TGTGCTAGTGGTTTCCTTGCGGATACGCAGTATTTT. As protein: CASGFLADTQYF. This chain joins TRBV12-5 and TRBJ2-3; no clear D. Germline CDR1 reads LGHNT; CDR2 reads FRNRAP. Between the trimmed V and J ends, which lost 3 bases and 6 bases, there was a span of 7 bases. The CDR3 is made up of 12 amino acids.

A few counts support this clone. The J gene is TRBJ1-1, the V gene TRBV5-8; D ambiguous. Germline CDR1 and CDR2: SGHTS and YDEGEE. There are 12 residues in the CDR3. V lost 2 bases and J lost 6, with 8 bases in between. In DNA, the CDR3 is TGTGCCAGCAGCTTAGTTGGGCCTGAAGCTTTCTTT. It is translated as CASSLVGPEAFF.

The chain links TRBV30 to TRBJ2-7, with D possibly matching TRBD2 (6 bases). Germline V gene data show CDR1 as GTSNPN and CDR2 as SVGIG (reference sequence). The length of the CDR3 is 14 residues. V was trimmed by 5 bases and J by 0 bases, leaving 14 bases between them. The CDR3 loop is CAWEEGANSYEQYF. In DNA, the CDR3 is TGTGCCTGGGAGGAGGGAGCGAACTCCTACGAGCAGTACTTC.

The V gene is TRBV2, the J gene TRBJ2-3; D is uncertain. Germline V gene data show CDR1 as SNHLY and CDR2 as FYNNEI. Trimming cost V 6 bases and J 10 bases, with 11 bases left between them. This CDR3 region has 11 residues. The CDR3 here is CASRPQVSQYF. The CDR3 DNA follows: TGTGCCAGCAGGCCACAAGTATCGCAGTATTTT.

This chain links TRBV28 with TRBJ2-1; tentative D call: TRBD2 (6 bases). V lost 6 bases and J 6 bases, leaving 15 bases between the germline ends. The germline V gene has CDR1 MDHEN and CDR2 SYDVKM. The CDR3 runs 14 residues. The CDR3 loop is CASSDTGLSNEQFF. The CDR3 bases are TGTGCCAGCAGCGACACGGGACTTTCCAATGAGCAGTTCTTC.

The J gene is TRBJ2-7, the V gene TRBV6-1, with 8 bases lining up with TRBD1. CDR3 length: 14 amino acids. The germline V gene has CDR1 MNHNS and CDR2 SASEGT. With 6 bases clipped from V and 6 bases from J, the junction kept 10 bases outside the gene matches. In DNA, the CDR3 is TGTGCCAGCAGCCAACGGACAGGGCGAAGCGAGCAGTACTTC. Translating it yields CASSQRTGRSEQYF.

The chain is built from TRBV7-6 and TRBJ2-3; 12 nucleotides align to TRBD2. The CDR3 loop spans 16 amino acids. Germline V gives CDR1 SGHVS, CDR2 FNYEAQ. With V trimmed by 6 bases and J by 1 base, 5 bases remained unmatched. The CDR3 protein is CASRRLAGEGTDTQYF. The CDR3 DNA reads as TGTGCCAGCAGAAGACTAGCGGGAGAGGGCACAGATACGCAGTATTTT.